This note documents a single T cell receptor (beta chain) sequence. Molecular barcoded adaptors covering alpha/delta and beta/gamma chains were used on roughly 370 ng RNA. TCRdb redid the calling of the reads with MiXCR, one entry per CDR3 protein. Of tens of thousands of distinct CDR3 sequences listed, more than 13% are singletons. These data belong to a study of read filtering for tumor transcriptome and immune sequencing. Study overall: By R-ISS, stages I, II and III held around 8, 16 and 7 patients.

Germline CDR1 is MNHEY and CDR2 is SVGAGI. The CDR3 covers 16 residues. The ends lost 6 bases at V and 5 bases at J; junction bases unmatched: 16. The chain has TRBV6-5 and TRBJ2-7, with 7 bases aligning to TRBD1. This sequence originates from a donor at least 40 years old with multiple myeloma. Material for sequencing was a population of CD138-negative cells sorted from bone marrow. This CDR3 reads CASSYTLGTAIHEQYF. CDR3 coding DNA: TGTGCCAGCAGCTACACTCTCGGGACAGCCATTCACGAGCAGTACTTC.